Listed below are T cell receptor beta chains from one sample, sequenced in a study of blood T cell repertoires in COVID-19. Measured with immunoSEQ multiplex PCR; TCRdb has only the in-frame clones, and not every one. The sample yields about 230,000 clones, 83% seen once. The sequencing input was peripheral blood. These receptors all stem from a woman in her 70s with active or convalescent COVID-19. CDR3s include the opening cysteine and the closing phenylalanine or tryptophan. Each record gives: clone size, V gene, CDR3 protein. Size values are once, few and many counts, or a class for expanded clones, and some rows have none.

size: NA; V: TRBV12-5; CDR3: CASGLRTGGIVGELFF
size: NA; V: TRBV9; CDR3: CASSARSSNYGYTF
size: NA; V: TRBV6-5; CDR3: CASTLGLDRDAFF
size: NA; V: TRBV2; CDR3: CASRKGLAGTDTQYF
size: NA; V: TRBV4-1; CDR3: CASSQGDSLEKLFF
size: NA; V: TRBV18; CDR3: CASSPPGTGRQLTQYF
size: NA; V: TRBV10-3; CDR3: CAISESGTGNYNEQFF
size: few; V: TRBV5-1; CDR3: CASSLVPGTDYGYTF
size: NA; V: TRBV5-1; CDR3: CASSSGEDDGYTF
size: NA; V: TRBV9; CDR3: CASSSHAGANTEAFF
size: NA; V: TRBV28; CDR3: CASSLYTGGPVNEQFF
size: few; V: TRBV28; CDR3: CASSLLDSYNEQFF
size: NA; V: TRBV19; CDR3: CASRGYGYTF
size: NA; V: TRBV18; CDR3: CATAVPTNEKLFF
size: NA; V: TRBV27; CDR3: CASSLGARGGANYGYTF
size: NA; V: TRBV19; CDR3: CASSLGGDYGYTF
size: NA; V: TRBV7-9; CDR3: CASSFAPGLAGEEQYF
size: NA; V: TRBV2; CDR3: CASSTDRANTEAFF
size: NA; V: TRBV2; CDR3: CASMGGLLSYEQYF
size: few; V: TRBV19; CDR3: CASSTAPIYEKLFF
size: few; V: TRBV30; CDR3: CAWTGQGNYGYTF
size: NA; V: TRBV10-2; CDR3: CAIQEGAGDTQYF
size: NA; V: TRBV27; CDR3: CASSLTTDQPQHF
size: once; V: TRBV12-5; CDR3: CASGLGSGGEETQYF
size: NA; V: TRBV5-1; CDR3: CASATGVGGEKLFF
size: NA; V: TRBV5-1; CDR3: CASSFEGEHVLHF
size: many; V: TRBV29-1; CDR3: CSVNSGTYYEQYF
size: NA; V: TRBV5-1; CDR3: CASSASSGQETQYF
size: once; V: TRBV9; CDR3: CASSVGYTPGLVAEQYF
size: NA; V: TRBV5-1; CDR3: CASSSGQPNTEAFF
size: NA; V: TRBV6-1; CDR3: CASSPDRVRYTF
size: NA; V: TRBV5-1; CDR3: CASSLAIGGAPSYNEQFF
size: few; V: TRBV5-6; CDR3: CASSSYLAYEQYF
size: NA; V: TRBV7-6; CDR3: CASSLEGATMNTEAFF
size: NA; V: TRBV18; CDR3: CASSPSRTSGSLSYNEQFF
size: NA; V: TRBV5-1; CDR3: CASSLGADYNEQFF
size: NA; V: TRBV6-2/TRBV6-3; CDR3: CASSWGGGPNGEQYF
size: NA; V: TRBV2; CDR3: CASRIGGRRAEAFF
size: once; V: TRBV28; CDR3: CASSKGQGYNYGYTF
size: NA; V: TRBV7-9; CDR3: CASSRFDSSYNEQFF
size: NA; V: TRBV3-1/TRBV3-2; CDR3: CASSQDLTGQGNEKLFF
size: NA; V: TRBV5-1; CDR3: CASRIGTRDTGELFF
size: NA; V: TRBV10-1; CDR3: CASSKGLAGGQETQYF
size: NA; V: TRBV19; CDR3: CASSIQPGQGSQPQHF
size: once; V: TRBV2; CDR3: CASTKEGGSPLHF
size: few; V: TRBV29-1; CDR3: CSATGTETQYF